Below are 9 T cell receptor beta chains sequenced from a single sample in a study of technical replicates of blood from several donors. Only in-frame clones appear in the TCRdb table, and some are missing; sequencing was by immunoSEQ multiplex PCR. The data hold about 71,000 clones, with around 87% observed a single time. Sequencing was carried out using PBMCs. Receptors originate from a human donor in good health. Some clones in this sample may be carry-over from other donors' samples.

The gene calls are TRBV11-2 and TRBJ2-3; possibly TRBD2 for D (5 bases). Trimming removed 3 bases at V and 4 bases at J, with 11 bases between. Per the germline V gene, CDR1 is SGHAT and CDR2 is FQNNGV. The CDR3 consists of 14 residues. Written as DNA, the CDR3 is TGTGCCAGCAGCTTCTTACTAGAGGCAGATACGCAGTATTTT. Translating it yields CASSFLLEADTQYF.

The chain is built from TRBV6-6 and TRBJ2-7; TRBD1 matches at 7 bases. Germline V lookup: CDR1 MNHNY, CDR2 SVGAGI (reference sequence). Germline trimming cut 6 bases from V and 1 base from J; bases unmatched to any gene: 9. CDR3 length: 15 amino acids. The CDR3 sequence is CASSTQTGKSYEQYF. CDR3 DNA sequence: TGTGCCAGCAGCACTCAGACAGGGAAGTCCTACGAGCAGTACTTC.

The chain recombines TRBV12-5 with TRBJ1-1, with 12 bases aligning to TRBD1. Germline assignment: CDR1 LGHNT and CDR2 FRNRAP. V dropped 3 bases and J dropped 4; count of bases not matched to a gene: 3. The CDR3 loop spans 15 amino acids. This CDR3 is CASGFGTGGSTEAFF. DNA for the CDR3: TGTGCTAGTGGTTTTGGGACAGGGGGCTCCACTGAAGCTTTCTTT.

The genes are TRBV5-6 and TRBJ2-1; 7 bases map to TRBD1. Germline CDR1 SGHDT, CDR2 YYEEEE. The ends lost 3 bases at V and 2 bases at J; junction bases unmatched: 14. There are 18 residues in the CDR3. This CDR3 is CASSWPGGRGITYNEQFF. CDR3 nucleotide sequence: TGTGCCAGCAGCTGGCCAGGGGGAAGGGGGATCACCTACAATGAGCAGTTCTTC.

V and J are TRBV4-3 and TRBJ2-7, with 10 bases that match TRBD2. Trimming cost V 4 bases and J 3 bases; bases outside gene matches: 6. Germline assignment: CDR1 LGHNA and CDR2 YSLEER. The CDR3 extends over 15 amino acids. The CDR3 is CASSPSSGSIYEQYF. CDR3 in DNA: TGCGCCAGCAGCCCTTCTAGCGGGAGTATCTACGAGCAGTACTTC.

The chain recombines TRBV11-2 with TRBJ2-7; TRBD2 is a possible D gene (6 bases). Per the germline V gene, CDR1 is SGHAT and CDR2 is FQNNGV. The CDR3 sequence is 16 residues long. V shed 3 bases and J shed 2 bases, with 17 bases lying between them. The CDR3, as DNA: TGTGCCAGCAGCTTTTTGGTGGGAGGAGGCCCCTACGAGCAGTACTTC. Its protein is CASSFLVGGGPYEQYF.

This CDR3 reads CASSQDMSGELFF. CDR3 coding DNA: TGTGCCAGCAGCCAAGATATGTCCGGGGAGCTGTTTTTT. The rearrangement uses TRBV14 and TRBJ2-2; D is ambiguous. This CDR3 is built from 13 residues. CDR1 is SGHDN and CDR2 is FVKESK in the germline V gene. The V end was cut by 0 bases, the J end by 6 bases, with 5 bases between.

This chain uses TRBV7-9 with TRBJ1-1, with D hard to call. Trimming removed 2 bases from V and 6 bases from J, with 10 bases in between. Germline assignment: CDR1 SEHNR and CDR2 FQNEAQ (reference sequence). The CDR3 length is 13 residues. CDR3: CASSLIEAPEAFF. The CDR3 DNA reads TGTGCCAGCAGCTTAATCGAGGCACCTGAAGCTTTCTTT.

The V and J genes are TRBV29-1 and TRBJ1-2, with D possibly being TRBD1 (5 bases). Per germline, CDR1 SQVTM and CDR2 ANQGSEA. CDR3 length equals 12 residues. The V gene lost 4 bases and the J gene lost 2 bases, with 8 bases spanning the gap. The DNA of the CDR3 is TGCAGCGTTGGCCAGGGAAACTATGGCTACACCTTC. Translated, it gives CSVGQGNYGYTF.